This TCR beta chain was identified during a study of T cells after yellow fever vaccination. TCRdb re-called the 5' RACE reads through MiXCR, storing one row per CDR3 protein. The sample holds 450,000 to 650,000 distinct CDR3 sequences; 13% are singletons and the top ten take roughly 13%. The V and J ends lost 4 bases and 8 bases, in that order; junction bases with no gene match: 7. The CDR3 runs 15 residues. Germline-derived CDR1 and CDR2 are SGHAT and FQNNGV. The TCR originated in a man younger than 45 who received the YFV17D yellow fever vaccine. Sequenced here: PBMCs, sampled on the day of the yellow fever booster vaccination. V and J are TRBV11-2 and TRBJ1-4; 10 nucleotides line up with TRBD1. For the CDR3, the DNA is TGTGCCAGCAGCTCGGGACAGGGGTTTTTCGAAAAACTGTTTTTT. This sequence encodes CASSSGQGFFEKLFF.